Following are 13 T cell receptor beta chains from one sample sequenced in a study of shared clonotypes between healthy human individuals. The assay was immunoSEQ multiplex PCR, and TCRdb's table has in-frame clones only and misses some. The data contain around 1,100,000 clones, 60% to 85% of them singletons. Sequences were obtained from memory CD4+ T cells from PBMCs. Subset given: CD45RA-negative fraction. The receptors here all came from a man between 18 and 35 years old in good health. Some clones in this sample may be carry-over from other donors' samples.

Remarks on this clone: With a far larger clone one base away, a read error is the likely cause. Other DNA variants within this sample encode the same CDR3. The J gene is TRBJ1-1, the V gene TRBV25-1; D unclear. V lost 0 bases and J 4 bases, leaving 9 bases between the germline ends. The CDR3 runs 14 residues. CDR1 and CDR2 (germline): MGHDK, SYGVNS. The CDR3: CASSEYQEGTEAFF. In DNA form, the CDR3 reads TGTGCCAGCAGTGAATACCAAGAGGGCACTGAAGCTTTCTTT. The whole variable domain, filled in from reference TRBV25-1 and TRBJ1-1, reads EADIYQTPRYLVIGTGKKITLECSQTMGHDKMYWYQQDPGMELHLIHYSYGVNSTEKGDLSSESTVSRIRTEHFPLTLESARPSHTSQYLCASSEYQEGTEAFFGQGTRLTVV.

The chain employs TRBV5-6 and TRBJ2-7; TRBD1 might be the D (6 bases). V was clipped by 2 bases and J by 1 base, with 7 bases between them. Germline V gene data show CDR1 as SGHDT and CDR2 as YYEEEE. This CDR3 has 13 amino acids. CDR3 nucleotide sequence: TGTGCCAGCAGCTTAACAGGGTCCTACGAGCAGTACTTC. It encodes CASSLTGSYEQYF.

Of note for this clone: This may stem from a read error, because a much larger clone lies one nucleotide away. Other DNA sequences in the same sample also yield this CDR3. The DNA for the CDR3 is TGTGCCAGCACGGACTACAATGAGCAGTTCTTC. Protein product: CASTDYNEQFF. The chain is built from TRBV2 and TRBJ2-1; D remains ambiguous. The CDR3 totals 11 residues. Looked up from germline, CDR1 is SNHLY and CDR2 is FYNNEI. V was pared by 7 bases and J by 3 bases, with 4 bases between.

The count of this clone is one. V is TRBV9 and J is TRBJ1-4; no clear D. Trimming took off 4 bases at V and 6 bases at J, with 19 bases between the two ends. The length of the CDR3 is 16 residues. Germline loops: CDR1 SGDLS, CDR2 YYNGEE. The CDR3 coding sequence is TGTGCCAGCAGCTCTGTTGTAGGGAGTTTGTATGAAAAACTGTTTTTT. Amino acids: CASSSVVGSLYEKLFF.

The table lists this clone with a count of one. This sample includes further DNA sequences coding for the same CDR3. This CDR3 is CASSVGLADTQYF. In DNA, the CDR3 is TGTGCCAGCAGCGTAGGTTTGGCAGATACGCAGTATTTT. This sequence joins TRBV9 and TRBJ2-3; D ambiguous. Germline CDR1 reads SGDLS; CDR2 reads YYNGEE. V was shortened by 0 bases and J by 4 bases, with 6 bases between the two germline ends. CDR3 size: 13 residues.

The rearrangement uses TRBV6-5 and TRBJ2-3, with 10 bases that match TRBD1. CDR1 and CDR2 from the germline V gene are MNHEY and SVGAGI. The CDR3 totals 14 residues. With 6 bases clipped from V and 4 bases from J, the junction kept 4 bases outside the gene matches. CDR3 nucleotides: TGTGCCAGCAGCCTCGGGACAGGGGCAGATACGCAGTATTTT. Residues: CASSLGTGADTQYF.

The DNA for the CDR3 is TGTGCCTGGACCCGAGGGAGCCTTATATCTCATCAGCCCCAGCATTTT. This translates into CAWTRGSLISHQPQHF. The chain uses TRBV30 and TRBJ1-5; D gene ambiguous. CDR3 length: 16 amino acids. V was cut by 4 bases and J by 5 bases, with 21 bases left in between. The germline gives CDR1 GTSNPN, CDR2 SVGIG (reference sequence).

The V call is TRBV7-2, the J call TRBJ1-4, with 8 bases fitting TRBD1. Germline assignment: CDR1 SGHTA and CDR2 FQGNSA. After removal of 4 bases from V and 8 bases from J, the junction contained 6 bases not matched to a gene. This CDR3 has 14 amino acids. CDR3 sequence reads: CASSSSGTGEKLFF. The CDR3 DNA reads TGTGCCAGCAGCTCTTCCGGGACAGGCGAAAAACTGTTTTTT.

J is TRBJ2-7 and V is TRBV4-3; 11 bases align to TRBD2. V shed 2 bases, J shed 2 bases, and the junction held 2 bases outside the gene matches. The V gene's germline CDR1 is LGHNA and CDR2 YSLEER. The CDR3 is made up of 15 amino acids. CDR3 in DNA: TGCGCCAGCAGCCAAAGACTAGCGGGGCCCTACGAGCAGTACTTC. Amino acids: CASSQRLAGPYEQYF.

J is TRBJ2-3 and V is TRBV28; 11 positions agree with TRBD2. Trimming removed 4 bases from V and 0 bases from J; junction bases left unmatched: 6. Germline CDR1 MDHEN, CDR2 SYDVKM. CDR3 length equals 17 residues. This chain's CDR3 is CASSSTSGSDSTDTQYF. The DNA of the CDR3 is TGTGCCAGCAGTTCTACTAGCGGGAGCGACAGCACAGATACGCAGTATTTT. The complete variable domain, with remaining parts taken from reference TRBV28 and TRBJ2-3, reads DVKVTQSSRYLVKRTGEKVFLECVQDMDHENMFWYRQDPGLGLRLIYFSYDVKMKEKGDIPEGYSVSREKKERFSLILESASTNQTSMYLCASSSTSGSDSTDTQYFGPGTRLTVL.

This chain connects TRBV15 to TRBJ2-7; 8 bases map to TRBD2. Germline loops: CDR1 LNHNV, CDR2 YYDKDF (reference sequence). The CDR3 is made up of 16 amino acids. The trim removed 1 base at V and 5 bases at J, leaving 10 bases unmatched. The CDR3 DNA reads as TGTGCCACCAGCAGAGGCCCCGGAGCGGGAGAAGACGAGCAGTACTTC. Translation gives CATSRGPGAGEDEQYF.

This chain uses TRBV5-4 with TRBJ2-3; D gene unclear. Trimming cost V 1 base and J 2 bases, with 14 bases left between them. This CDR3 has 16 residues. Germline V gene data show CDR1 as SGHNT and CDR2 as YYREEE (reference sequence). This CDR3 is CASSLKSGGVTDTQYF. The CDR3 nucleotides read TGTGCCAGCAGCTTGAAGTCGGGTGGGGTCACAGATACGCAGTATTTT. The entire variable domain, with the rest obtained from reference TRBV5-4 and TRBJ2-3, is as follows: ETGVTQSPTHLIKTRGQQVTLRCSSQSGHNTVSWYQQALGQGPQFIFQYYREEENGRGNFPPRFSGLQFPNYSSELNVNALELDDSALYLCASSLKSGGVTDTQYFGPGTRLTVL.

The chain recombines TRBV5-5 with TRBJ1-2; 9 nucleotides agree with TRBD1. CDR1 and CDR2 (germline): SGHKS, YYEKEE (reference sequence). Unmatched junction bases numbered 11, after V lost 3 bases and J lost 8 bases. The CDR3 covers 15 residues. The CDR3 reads CASSSGLQGARGYTF. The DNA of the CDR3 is TGTGCCAGCAGCTCAGGGCTACAGGGGGCTAGAGGCTACACCTTC. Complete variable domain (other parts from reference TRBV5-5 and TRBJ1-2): DAGVTQSPTHLIKTRGQQVTLRCSPISGHKSVSWYQQVLGQGPQFIFQYYEKEERGRGNFPDRFSARQFPNYSSELNVNALLLGDSALYLCASSSGLQGARGYTFGSGTRLTVV.